Following are 21 T cell receptor beta chains from one sample sequenced in a study of shared clonotypes between healthy human individuals (dated by TCRdb to the early 2020s). Receptors were amplified or captured by the immunoSEQ multiplex PCR assay. As stored in TCRdb, this immuneACCESS dataset retains in-frame rearrangements with V and J assigned. A fraction of the clones does not appear; measured against another copy, unresolved V genes explain less than half of the discrepancy, and the remainder lacks a known reason. Counted in this sample were more than 2 million clones; 90% to 95% of them appeared once. Of the sample, approximately 0.13% is held by the ten largest clones. The sample was naive CD4+ T cells sorted from blood. Reading the label with the study, this specimen's cell subset or site is: CD45RA+ positively selected. The receptor set was obtained from a man between 18 and 35 years old in good health.

The chain is built from TRBV5-4 and TRBJ1-6; D gene unclear. Germline CDR1 reads SGHNT; CDR2 reads YYREEE (reference sequence). The CDR3 is 18 residues long. V lost 2 bases to trimming and J lost 0 bases, with 15 bases between them. As DNA, the CDR3 is TGTGCCAGCAGCTTACGGGTTCAGTCAAGCTCCTATAATTCACCCCTCCACTTT. This encodes CASSLRVQSSSYNSPLHF.

The chain employs TRBV4-1 and TRBJ1-3; TRBD1 matches at 7 bases. This CDR3 comprises 17 residues. The ends lost 0 bases at V and 8 bases at J; junction bases unmatched: 13. Looked up from germline, CDR1 is MGHRA and CDR2 is YSYEKL. CDR3 nucleotides: TGCGCCAGCAGCCAAGAAAAGGGTCGACAGGGTAAAGACACCATATATTTT. Protein product: CASSQEKGRQGKDTIYF.

The chain carries TRBV9 and TRBJ1-1; tentatively, D is TRBD1 (6 bases). Trimming cost V 6 bases and J 3 bases, with 15 bases left between them. Germline CDR1 SGDLS, CDR2 YYNGEE. The CDR3 has 14 amino acids. CDR3 residues: CASTELTGYTEAFF. The DNA of the CDR3 is TGTGCCAGCACCGAGCTTACAGGGTACACTGAAGCTTTCTTT.

The chain links TRBV5-5 to TRBJ2-3, with a weak D call TRBD2 (6 bases). Germline V gene sequence: CDR1 SGHKS, CDR2 YYEKEE (reference sequence). The CDR3 runs 13 residues. V was cut by 4 bases and J by 3 bases, with 9 bases left in between. CDR3: CASSNAGTDTQYF. The CDR3 nucleotides read TGTGCCAGCAGCAATGCGGGGACAGATACGCAGTATTTT. Full variable domain (rest looked up from reference TRBV5-5 and TRBJ2-3): DAGVTQSPTHLIKTRGQQVTLRCSPISGHKSVSWYQQVLGQGPQFIFQYYEKEERGRGNFPDRFSARQFPNYSSELNVNALLLGDSALYLCASSNAGTDTQYFGPGTRLTVL.

The V gene is TRBV29-1, the J gene TRBJ2-7; tentatively, D is TRBD2 (5 bases). The length of the CDR3 is 12 residues. The V end was cut by 5 bases, the J end by 3 bases, with 11 bases between. Germline-derived CDR1 and CDR2 are SQVTM and ANQGSEA. This CDR3 reads CSVSAGNYEQYF. The CDR3 DNA follows: TGCAGCGTTTCAGCCGGGAACTACGAGCAGTACTTC.

The chain carries TRBV7-2 and TRBJ2-3; TRBD2 might be the D (5 bases). Deletions cut 4 bases from V and 7 bases from J, with 12 bases between. Germline CDR1 SGHTA, CDR2 FQGNSA. The CDR3 has 13 residues. The CDR3 DNA sequence: TGTGCCAGCAGCTCTTCGCCGACTAATACGCAGTATTTT. Encoded protein: CASSSSPTNTQYF.

The chain is built from TRBV2 and TRBJ1-5; unclear D gene. The germline V gene has CDR1 SNHLY and CDR2 FYNNEI. V lost 2 bases to trimming and J lost 0 bases, with 11 bases between them. This CDR3 contains 16 residues. This CDR3 is CASSEQVGYSNQPQHF. DNA of the CDR3: TGTGCCAGCAGTGAACAAGTTGGGTATAGCAATCAGCCCCAGCATTTT.

V gene TRBV7-2 combines with J gene TRBJ2-3; D perhaps matches TRBD1 (6 bases). This CDR3 has 16 amino acids. V was clipped by 1 base and J by 1 base, with 12 bases between them. CDR1 is SGHTA and CDR2 is FQGNSA in the germline V gene. The CDR3 region has the DNA TGTGCCAGCAGCTTAGACAGGGTGAGGGGCACAGATACGCAGTATTTT. As protein: CASSLDRVRGTDTQYF. Together with reference TRBV7-2 and TRBJ2-3, the CDR3 gives the full variable domain: GAGVSQSPSNKVTEKGKDVELRCDPISGHTALYWYRQSLGQGLEFLIYFQGNSAPDKSGLPSDRFSAERTGGSVSTLTIQRTQQEDSAVYLCASSLDRVRGTDTQYFGPGTRLTVL.

This clone appeared a single time. The rearrangement uses TRBV7-2 and TRBJ2-7; D might be TRBD2 (5 bases). CDR1 is SGHTA and CDR2 is FQGNSA in the germline V gene. There are 14 residues in the CDR3. V was trimmed by 3 bases and J by 0 bases, leaving 9 bases between them. The CDR3 sequence: CASSFWESSYEQYF. The CDR3 DNA follows: TGTGCCAGCAGCTTTTGGGAGTCCTCCTACGAGCAGTACTTC.

This clone was seen only once. This chain uses TRBV5-4 with TRBJ1-1; the D gene is possibly TRBD1 (5 bases). The CDR3 length is 14 residues. Trimming pared 4 bases from V and 0 bases from J, leaving 10 bases between. Germline CDR1 reads SGHNT; CDR2 reads YYREEE (reference sequence). CDR3 sequence (DNA): TGTGCCAGCAGCATCCCGGGGCTGAACACTGAAGCTTTCTTT. Encoded protein: CASSIPGLNTEAFF.

As for this clone: Other nucleotide sequences from this sample produce the same CDR3. This chain links TRBV11-2 with TRBJ2-3; 7 nucleotides match TRBD2. Germline CDR1 SGHAT, CDR2 FQNNGV. The length of the CDR3 is 14 residues. Germline trimming cut 5 bases from V and 2 bases from J; bases unmatched to any gene: 4. CDR3 sequence (DNA): TGTGCCAGCAGCCCGGGACTATCCACAGATACGCAGTATTTT. Protein sequence: CASSPGLSTDTQYF.

J is TRBJ2-3 and V is TRBV11-2; D is possibly TRBD2 (6 bases). This CDR3 comprises 14 residues. Deletions cut 3 bases from V and 6 bases from J, with 13 bases between. Germline CDR1 and CDR2: SGHAT and FQNNGV. CDR3 in amino acids: CASSFRLAGDTQYF. DNA for the CDR3: TGTGCCAGCAGCTTCAGACTCGCGGGGGATACGCAGTATTTT.

The V call is TRBV2, the J call TRBJ2-6; D remains unclear. This CDR3 is 15 amino acids long. Germline V gives CDR1 SNHLY, CDR2 FYNNEI. Trimming took 6 bases from V and 0 from J, leaving 9 bases between them. The chain's CDR3 is CASSPESSGANVLTF. CDR3 bases: TGTGCCAGCAGCCCAGAGAGCTCTGGGGCCAACGTCCTGACTTTC. The full variable domain, rest sourced from reference TRBV2 and TRBJ2-6, is EPEVTQTPSHQVTQMGQEVILRCVPISNHLYFYWYRQILGQKVEFLVSFYNNEISEKSEIFDDQFSVERPDGSNFTLKIRSTKLEDSAMYFCASSPESSGANVLTFGAGSRLTVL.

The chain combines TRBV6-6 with TRBJ2-2; D is unresolved. Trimming took 2 bases from V and 7 from J, leaving 17 bases between them. The CDR3 loop spans 16 amino acids. Germline V gene sequence: CDR1 MNHNY, CDR2 SVGAGI (reference sequence). The CDR3 sequence: CASSYSTVVWGGELFF. Here the CDR3 DNA reads TGTGCCAGCAGTTACAGTACAGTTGTTTGGGGCGGGGAGCTGTTTTTT.

The V call is TRBV11-2, the J call TRBJ1-1; TRBD1 matches at 8 bases. The CDR3 runs 15 residues. V lost 5 bases, J lost 1 base, and 6 bases stayed unmatched. Germline V gene data show CDR1 as SGHAT and CDR2 as FQNNGV. The DNA of the CDR3 is TGTGCCAGCAGCCGAAGGACAGGGAAGAACACTGAAGCTTTCTTT. This codes for CASSRRTGKNTEAFF.

A note on this clone: The germline gene is not matched at one end of the junction; a read error may be the cause. The V call is TRBV7-7, the J call TRBJ2-6; no reliable D call. The CDR3 is 16 residues long. Per germline, CDR1 SSHAT and CDR2 FNYEAQ (reference sequence). In DNA form, the CDR3 reads TGTGCTAGCAGCTTAGCTAGGATCTCTGGGGCCAACGTCCTGACTTTC. It codes for CASSLARISGANVLTF.

The chain carries TRBV7-2 and TRBJ2-7; TRBD1 matches 9 bases. V shed 3 bases and J 7 bases; nucleotides not matched to a gene: 1. The CDR3 spans 12 residues. Looked up from germline, CDR1 is SGHTA and CDR2 is FQGNSA. The DNA for the CDR3 is TGTGCCAGCAGCTTCGGGACAGGGGAGCAGTACTTC. Protein product: CASSFGTGEQYF.

This sequence joins TRBV21-1 and TRBJ2-7. TRBV21-1 is a listed pseudogene. The CDR3 contains 16 residues. DNA for the CDR3: TGTGCCAGCAGCCCCCCGGAGGGGGTCGTTCCCTACGAGCAGTACTTC. Its protein product is CASSPPEGVVPYEQYF.

The V gene is TRBV10-3, the J gene TRBJ2-3, with TRBD2 identical over 11 bases. This CDR3 comprises 16 residues. Looked up from germline, CDR1 is ENHRY and CDR2 is SYGVKD. The V gene end was trimmed by 3 bases and the J gene end by 2 bases; junction bases not matched to a gene: 4. CDR3 residues: CAISETSGGYTDTQYF. The CDR3 coding sequence is TGTGCCATCAGTGAAACTAGCGGGGGATACACAGATACGCAGTATTTT.

The chain recombines TRBV5-6 with TRBJ1-1; D unclear. The CDR3 extends over 16 amino acids. CDR1 is SGHDT and CDR2 is YYEEEE in the germline V gene. Trimming removed 1 base at V and 0 bases at J, with 13 bases between. The chain's CDR3 is CASSLFMGAMNTEAFF. CDR3 nucleotides: TGTGCCAGCAGCTTGTTTATGGGAGCGATGAACACTGAAGCTTTCTTT.

As concerns this clone: Within the sample, other DNA sequences also encode this same CDR3. The chain links TRBV27 to TRBJ1-6; no reliable D call. Deletions cut 10 bases from V and 0 bases from J, with 7 bases between. Germline lookup yields CDR1 MNHEY and CDR2 SMNVEV (reference sequence). The CDR3 is made up of 13 amino acids. The CDR3 DNA reads as TGTGCCACCGGAAGCTCCTATAATTCACCCCTCCACTTT. This codes for CATGSSYNSPLHF.